This T cell receptor (beta chain) emerged from a study of PD-1 blockade in classical Hodgkin lymphoma. Documented time point: cycle 4 day 1 (C4D1), after 6 weeks of nivolumab. Relapses following autologous stem cell transplantation were seen in all patients, with brentuximab vedotin exposure varying. A note on this clone: Its target is not known.

Clones were read by immunoSEQ multiplex PCR, and TCRdb kept only the in-frame ones, dropping some. The data contain tens of thousands of clones, around 80% of them seen just once; the ten biggest clones take up around 20%. The CDR3 runs 14 residues. V was cut by 3 bases and J by 3 bases, with 11 bases left in between. Looked up from germline, CDR1 is SGHTA and CDR2 is FQGNSA. Findings of the study overall: Patients with a complete response exhibited baseline diversity comparable to newly diagnosed patients.

Sample: peripheral blood mononuclear cells (PBMCs), taken before the fourth cycle of nivolumab. This sequence originates from a human donor with classical Hodgkin lymphoma. This chain connects TRBV7-2 to TRBJ2-5, with unresolved D. CDR3: CASSFGMREETQYF. In DNA, the CDR3 is TGTGCCAGCAGCTTCGGAATGCGAGAAGAGACCCAGTACTTC.